This passage covers 30 T cell receptor beta chains from one sample sequenced in a study of blood T cell repertoires in COVID-19. Libraries were prepared by immunoSEQ multiplex PCR; TCRdb keeps only in-frame clonotypes and omits some of them. Among about 200,000 clones listed, over 70% were seen once. The source material was peripheral blood. All receptors derive from a woman between 70 and 85 years old with acute or convalescent COVID-19.

The chain has TRBV19 and TRBJ2-3, with D possibly being TRBD2 (6 bases). Germline V gene sequence: CDR1 LNHDA, CDR2 SQIVND (reference sequence). The CDR3 consists of 17 residues. V shed 3 bases and J shed 2 bases, with 18 bases lying between them. For the CDR3, the DNA is TGTGCCAGTAGTATGGGGGGATTGTACAGTCCCACAGATACGCAGTATTTT. It translates to CASSMGGLYSPTDTQYF.

The gene calls are TRBV30 and TRBJ2-1; 11 bases map to TRBD2. Germline CDR1 is GTSNPN and CDR2 is SVGIG (reference sequence). V trimming: 3 bases; J trimming: 0 bases; junction bases outside the gene matches: 4. CDR3 length: 16 residues. The CDR3: CAWRGLAASSYNEQFF. The CDR3 DNA follows: TGTGCCTGGAGGGGACTAGCGGCGAGCTCCTACAATGAGCAGTTCTTC.

The genes are TRBV10-3 and TRBJ2-7; maybe TRBD2 (6 bases). Germline V gene lookup returns CDR1 ENHRY and CDR2 SYGVKD. The CDR3 sequence is 14 residues long. V gave up 4 bases and J gave up 6 bases, with 16 bases separating them. CDR3 sequence reads: CAISVGGQTTEQYF. In DNA form, the CDR3 reads TGTGCCATCAGTGTAGGAGGGCAAACGACCGAGCAGTACTTC.

This chain links TRBV27 with TRBJ2-7, with a weak D call TRBD1 (5 bases). Trimming took off 2 bases at V and 2 bases at J, with 10 bases between the two ends. CDR1 is MNHEY and CDR2 is SMNVEV in the germline V gene (reference sequence). The CDR3 extends over 14 amino acids. The CDR3 DNA is TGTGCCAGCAGTTTAGGAGACAGTACCTACGAGCAGTACTTC. Encoded protein: CASSLGDSTYEQYF.

The genes are TRBV5-1 and TRBJ1-2, with D possibly being TRBD1 (6 bases). Trimming shortened V by 4 bases and J by 0 bases, and 16 bases separated the two germline ends. This CDR3 comprises 16 residues. Germline CDR1 is SGHRS and CDR2 is YFSETQ. CDR3 nucleotides: TGCGCCAGCAGCCTAGACAGGATTACAGCTAACTATGGCTACACCTTC. It is translated as CASSLDRITANYGYTF.

The V call is TRBV30, the J call TRBJ2-7; 12 bases are shared with TRBD2. Trimming at V came to 0 bases and at J to 3 bases, leaving 12 bases not matched to a gene. Germline V gene lookup returns CDR1 GTSNPN and CDR2 SVGIG (reference sequence). CDR3 length equals 18 residues. DNA of the CDR3: TGTGCCTGGAGTGTACTCGGGCTAGCGGGAGGGCCGGGCTACGAGCAGTACTTC. Its translation: CAWSVLGLAGGPGYEQYF.

The chain is built from TRBV29-1 and TRBJ2-3; TRBD2 is a possible D gene (6 bases). Trimming left V 3 bases short and J 3 bases short, with 19 bases between. CDR1 is SQVTM, CDR2 ANQGSEA, per germline. CDR3 size: 16 residues. The CDR3: CSVDGGARVTTDTQYF. The CDR3 bases are TGCAGCGTTGATGGAGGGGCGAGGGTGACTACAGATACGCAGTATTTT.

The V call is TRBV10-3, the J call TRBJ2-7, with 10 bases aligning to TRBD1. CDR3 size: 13 residues. CDR1 is ENHRY and CDR2 is SYGVKD in the germline V gene. The V segment lost 7 bases and the J segment 6 bases; nucleotides outside the gene matches: 6. The CDR3 sequence is CAINTDRGAEQYF. The CDR3 DNA reads as TGTGCCATCAATACGGACAGGGGGGCCGAGCAGTACTTC.

This clone has just a few counts. The chain recombines TRBV30 with TRBJ2-1; 12 nucleotides align to TRBD2. The CDR3 extends over 15 amino acids. Germline V gene sequence: CDR1 GTSNPN, CDR2 SVGIG (reference sequence). Germline trimming cut 5 bases from V and 5 bases from J; bases unmatched to any gene: 7. In nucleotides, the CDR3 is TGTGCCTGGGACCCTAGCGGGAGGGAAAACAATGAGCAGTTCTTC. It encodes CAWDPSGRENNEQFF. The full variable domain, in which reference TRBV30 and TRBJ2-1 provide the parts outside the CDR3, is SQTIHQWPATLVQPVGSPLSLECTVEGTSNPNLYWYRQAAGRGLQLLFYSVGIGQISSEVPQNLSASRPQDRQFILSSKKLLLSDSGFYLCAWDPSGRENNEQFFGPGTRLTVL.

V usage is TRBV28 and J usage is TRBJ2-5; 8 nucleotides match TRBD2. Germline V gives CDR1 MDHEN, CDR2 SYDVKM. This CDR3 contains 16 residues. Trimming removed 2 bases from V and 5 bases from J; junction bases left unmatched: 10. The CDR3 DNA follows: TGTGCCAGCAGTTTACCCTTTGCGGGAGGAGGGGAGACCCAGTACTTC. It is translated as CASSLPFAGGGETQYF.

V gene TRBV5-1 combines with J gene TRBJ2-3, with D perhaps matching TRBD1 (5 bases). V gave up 0 bases and J gave up 2 bases, with 13 bases separating them. Germline V CDR1 and CDR2: SGHRS, YFSETQ. The CDR3 spans 16 residues. CDR3 in amino acids: CASSLVGRENTDTQYF. CDR3 DNA sequence: TGCGCCAGCAGCTTGGTAGGCAGGGAAAACACAGATACGCAGTATTTT.

The chain carries TRBV10-2 and TRBJ2-5; 9 bases agree with TRBD1. V was pared by 3 bases and J by 5 bases, with 4 bases of the junction left unmatched. There are 14 residues in the CDR3. Looked up from germline, CDR1 is WSHSY and CDR2 is SAAADI. CDR3 amino acids: CASSETGGGETQYF. The DNA for the CDR3 is TGCGCCAGCAGTGAAACAGGGGGCGGGGAGACCCAGTACTTC.

The CDR3, as DNA: TGCAGCGTTGAAGATCGCGCAGGGGGAAAGTACGAGCAGTACTTC. Protein product: CSVEDRAGGKYEQYF. The chain carries TRBV29-1 and TRBJ2-7; TRBD1 matches 7 bases. CDR1 is SQVTM, CDR2 ANQGSEA, per germline. This CDR3 spans 15 amino acids. V lost 0 bases to trimming and J lost 4 bases; unmatched junction nucleotides: 9.

The chain carries TRBV7-3 and TRBJ2-2; D unclear. CDR3 length: 12 amino acids. V was clipped by 5 bases and J by 6 bases, with 7 bases between them. Germline V CDR1 and CDR2: SGHTA, FQGTGA. The CDR3 coding sequence is TGTGCCAGCAGCCCATTCCCCGGGGAGCTGTTTTTT. Translated: CASSPFPGELFF.

This clone is a singleton in its sample. The V gene is TRBV18, the J gene TRBJ1-3; 7 nucleotides match TRBD1. The CDR3 length is 15 residues. Germline trimming cut 5 bases from V and 2 bases from J; bases unmatched to any gene: 6. The germline gives CDR1 KGHSH, CDR2 LQKENI. CDR3 residues: CASSRQGVTGNTIYF. CDR3 DNA: TGTGCCAGCTCAAGACAGGGAGTTACTGGAAACACCATATATTTT.

This rearrangement joins TRBV3-1 (or the pseudogene TRBV3-2) to TRBJ2-2, with 12 positions matching TRBD2. Germline assignment: CDR1 LGHDT and CDR2 YNNKEL (reference sequence). Losses at the gene ends were 3 bases for V and 4 bases for J; bases not matched to a gene: 9. The CDR3 totals 18 residues. Written as DNA, the CDR3 is TGTGCCAGCAGCCAGAACCCGGGACTAGCGGGTCGCACCGGGGAGCTGTTTTTT. The encoded protein is CASSQNPGLAGRTGELFF.

The chain is built from TRBV6-5 and TRBJ2-1; TRBD1 agrees at 11 bases. The CDR3 spans 14 residues. Germline CDR1 and CDR2: MNHEY and SVGAGI. V dropped 8 bases and J dropped 7; count of bases not matched to a gene: 7. The CDR3 DNA reads as TGTGCCAGCCGGTGGACAGGGGGCAGGAATGAGCAGTTCTTC. This codes for CASRWTGGRNEQFF.

The chain combines TRBV18 with TRBJ2-5; 8 nucleotides line up with TRBD2. CDR1 and CDR2 from the germline V gene are KGHSH and LQKENI. This CDR3 spans 18 amino acids. The trim removed 2 bases at V and 1 base at J, leaving 12 bases unmatched. The CDR3 is CASSPSWGTGGIQETQYF. CDR3 coding DNA: TGTGCCAGCTCACCATCGTGGGGAACGGGAGGGATCCAAGAGACCCAGTACTTC.

V gene TRBV28 combines with J gene TRBJ2-2; 12 nucleotides line up with TRBD2. CDR3 size: 17 residues. CDR1 is MDHEN and CDR2 is SYDVKM in the germline V gene. V lost 4 bases to trimming and J lost 5 bases; unmatched junction nucleotides: 8. The chain's CDR3 is CASSSLTSGSGTGELFF. The CDR3 DNA reads TGTGCCAGCAGTTCCCTGACTAGCGGGAGTGGGACCGGGGAGCTGTTTTTT.

This rearrangement joins TRBV6-1 to TRBJ2-3; 13 bases fit TRBD2. The V segment lost 5 bases and the J segment 4 bases; nucleotides outside the gene matches: 3. CDR1 MNHNS and CDR2 SASEGT come from the germline V gene. This CDR3 has 15 residues. The CDR3 bases are TGTGCCAGCAGTCCGACTAGCGGGGGGTCAGATACGCAGTATTTT. The encoded protein is CASSPTSGGSDTQYF.

This clone has only one observation. The V and J genes are TRBV28 and TRBJ1-2, with D possibly TRBD1 on 6 matching bases. The germline V and J ends were trimmed by 3 bases and 2 bases, with 13 bases remaining between them. CDR3 length: 15 amino acids. Germline CDR1 and CDR2: MDHEN and SYDVKM. This CDR3 is CASSFSGGANYGYTF. The CDR3 bases are TGTGCCAGCAGTTTTTCGGGGGGCGCAAACTATGGCTACACCTTC.

CDR3 region: CASSEPGASGTYEQYF. In nucleotides, the CDR3 is TGTGCCAGCAGTGAGCCTGGCGCTAGCGGGACTTACGAGCAGTACTTC. The V and J genes are TRBV6-1 and TRBJ2-7, with 9 positions matching TRBD2. This CDR3 is built from 16 residues. CDR1 and CDR2 from the germline V gene are MNHNS and SASEGT. J gave up 4 bases and V 3 bases, and 10 bases lay outside the gene matches.

This clone was detected only a few times. The rearrangement uses TRBV28 and TRBJ1-3; D not resolved. Germline-derived CDR1 and CDR2 are MDHEN and SYDVKM. The V end was cut by 3 bases, the J end by 0 bases, with 9 bases between. This CDR3 has 15 residues. The CDR3 spells CASSLVTDSGNTIYF. As DNA, the CDR3 is TGTGCCAGCAGTTTGGTAACAGACTCTGGAAACACCATATATTTT.

This clone occurred once. The rearrangement joins TRBV27 to TRBJ2-3; 11 bases are shared with TRBD2. The CDR3 totals 14 residues. The germline V gene encodes CDR1 MNHEY and CDR2 SMNVEV (reference sequence). Germline trimming cut 4 bases from V and 6 bases from J; bases unmatched to any gene: 3. The CDR3 DNA reads TGTGCCAGCAGTTCCCGGACTAGCGGGGATACGCAGTATTTT. Protein product: CASSSRTSGDTQYF.

The rearrangement links TRBV7-3 to TRBJ2-2; D perhaps matches TRBD2 (5 bases). Trimming shortened V by 5 bases and J by 8 bases, and 15 bases separated the two germline ends. This CDR3 has 14 residues. Germline assignment: CDR1 SGHTA and CDR2 FQGTGA. CDR3 in DNA: TGTGCCAGCAGCACCGGACCCGGGGAGGGGGAGCTGTTTTTT. It specifies CASSTGPGEGELFF.

The CDR3 sequence: CASSPGGGQGLNEQFF. In nucleotides, the CDR3 is TGTGCCAGCAGTCCCGGGGGGGGACAGGGGCTCAATGAGCAGTTCTTC. The J gene is TRBJ2-1, the V gene TRBV28, with TRBD1 matching 10 bases. The CDR3 has 16 residues. CDR1 is MDHEN, CDR2 SYDVKM, per germline. V was pared by 5 bases and J by 6 bases, with 10 bases of the junction left unmatched.

The chain joins TRBV5-1 to TRBJ2-2, with 10 bases fitting TRBD2. The CDR3 spans 17 residues. V lost 1 base, J lost 0 bases, and 3 bases stayed unmatched. Germline V gene lookup returns CDR1 SGHRS and CDR2 YFSETQ. The chain's CDR3 is CASSLLSGRANTGELFF. DNA of the CDR3: TGCGCCAGCAGCTTGTTGAGCGGGAGGGCGAACACCGGGGAGCTGTTTTTT.

The V and J genes are TRBV2 and TRBJ2-2, with 11 nucleotides matching TRBD2. CDR3 length: 16 amino acids. J lost 7 bases, V lost 6 bases, and 10 bases had no gene match. Looked up from germline, CDR1 is SNHLY and CDR2 is FYNNEI. CDR3 sequence reads: CASSEVAGGPGGELFF. The CDR3 DNA is TGTGCCAGCAGCGAGGTAGCGGGAGGGCCCGGCGGGGAGCTGTTTTTT.

The chain links TRBV28 to TRBJ2-5; TRBD2 agrees at 7 bases. CDR3 length equals 13 residues. CDR1 and CDR2 from the germline V gene are MDHEN and SYDVKM. V lost 7 bases to trimming and J lost 3 bases; unmatched junction nucleotides: 5. Here the CDR3 reads CASTLRGEETQYF. For the CDR3, the DNA is TGTGCCAGCACCCTTCGGGGGGAAGAGACCCAGTACTTC.

This clone was counted a few times. This chain links TRBV7-2 with TRBJ2-3; tentative D call: TRBD1 (5 bases). Germline assignment: CDR1 SGHTA and CDR2 FQGNSA. This CDR3 contains 13 residues. V lost 4 bases and J 4 bases, leaving 9 bases between the germline ends. Written as DNA, the CDR3 is TGTGCCAGCAGCTGGGGCGTGGCAGATACGCAGTATTTT. This gives the protein CASSWGVADTQYF.